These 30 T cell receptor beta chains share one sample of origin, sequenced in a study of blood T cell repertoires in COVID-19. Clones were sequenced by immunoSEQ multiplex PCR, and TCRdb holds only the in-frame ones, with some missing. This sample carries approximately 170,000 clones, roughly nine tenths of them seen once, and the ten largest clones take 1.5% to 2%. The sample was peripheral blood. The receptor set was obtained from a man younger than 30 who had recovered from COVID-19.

CDR3 sequence reads: CASSYSLAGGLFNEQFF. The CDR3 nucleotides are TGTGCCAGCAGTTACTCGCTAGCGGGAGGTCTTTTCAATGAGCAGTTCTTC. The chain carries TRBV6-2 or TRBV6-3 and TRBJ2-1; 11 nucleotides agree with TRBD2. Trimming cost V 0 bases and J 6 bases; bases outside gene matches: 7. The CDR3 covers 17 residues. Looked up from germline, CDR1 is MNHEY and CDR2 is SVGEGT.

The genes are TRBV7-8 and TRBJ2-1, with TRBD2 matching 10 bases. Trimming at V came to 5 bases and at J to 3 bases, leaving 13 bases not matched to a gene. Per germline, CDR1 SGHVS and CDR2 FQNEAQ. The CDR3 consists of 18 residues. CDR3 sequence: CASSPFLAGVISYNEQFF. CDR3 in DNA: TGTGCCAGCAGCCCTTTCCTAGCGGGAGTGATAAGCTACAATGAGCAGTTCTTC.

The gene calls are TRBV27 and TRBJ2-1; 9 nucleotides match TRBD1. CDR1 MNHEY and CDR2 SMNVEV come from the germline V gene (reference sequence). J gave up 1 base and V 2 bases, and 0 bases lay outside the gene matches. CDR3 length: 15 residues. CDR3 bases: TGTGCCAGCAGTTTAGACAGGGGGTCCTACAATGAGCAGTTCTTC. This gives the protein CASSLDRGSYNEQFF.

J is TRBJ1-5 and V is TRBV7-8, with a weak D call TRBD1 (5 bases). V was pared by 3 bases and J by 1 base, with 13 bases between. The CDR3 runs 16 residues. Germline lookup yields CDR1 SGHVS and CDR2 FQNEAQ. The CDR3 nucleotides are TGTGCCAGCAGCTTGCAGGGCTCAGTGAGCAATCAGCCCCAGCATTTT. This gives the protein CASSLQGSVSNQPQHF.

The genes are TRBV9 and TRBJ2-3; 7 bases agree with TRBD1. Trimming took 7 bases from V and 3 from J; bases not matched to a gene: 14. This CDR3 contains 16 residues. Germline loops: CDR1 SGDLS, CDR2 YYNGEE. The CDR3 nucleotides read TGTGCCAGCTCGGTAGGGACAGCGCTATCGACAGATACGCAGTATTTT. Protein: CASSVGTALSTDTQYF.

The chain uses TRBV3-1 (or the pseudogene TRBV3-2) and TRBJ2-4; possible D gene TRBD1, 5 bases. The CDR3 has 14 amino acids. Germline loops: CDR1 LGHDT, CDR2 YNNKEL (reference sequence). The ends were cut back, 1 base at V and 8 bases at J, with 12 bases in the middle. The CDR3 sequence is CASSQVQVGHIQYF. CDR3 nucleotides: TGTGCCAGCAGCCAAGTTCAGGTGGGGCACATTCAGTACTTC.

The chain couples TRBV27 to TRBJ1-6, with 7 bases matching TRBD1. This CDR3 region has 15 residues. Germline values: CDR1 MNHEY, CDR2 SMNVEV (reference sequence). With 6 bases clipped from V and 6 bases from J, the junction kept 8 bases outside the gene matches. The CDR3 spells CASRIQGIGNSPLHF. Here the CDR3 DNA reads TGTGCCAGCAGAATACAGGGGATAGGTAATTCACCCCTCCACTTT.

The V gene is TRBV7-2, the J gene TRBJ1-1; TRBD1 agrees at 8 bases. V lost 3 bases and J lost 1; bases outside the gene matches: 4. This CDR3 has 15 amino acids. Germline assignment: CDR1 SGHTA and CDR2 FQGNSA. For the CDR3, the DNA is TGTGCCAGCAGCTTCTCCGGGACAGGGAACACTGAAGCTTTCTTT. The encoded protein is CASSFSGTGNTEAFF.

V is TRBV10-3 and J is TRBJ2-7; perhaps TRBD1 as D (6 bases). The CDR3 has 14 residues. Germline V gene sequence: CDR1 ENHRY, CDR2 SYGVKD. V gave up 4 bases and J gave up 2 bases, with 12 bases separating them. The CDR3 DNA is TGTGCCATCAGTGTAGGGGGTGGAACCTACGAGCAGTACTTC. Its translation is CAISVGGGTYEQYF.

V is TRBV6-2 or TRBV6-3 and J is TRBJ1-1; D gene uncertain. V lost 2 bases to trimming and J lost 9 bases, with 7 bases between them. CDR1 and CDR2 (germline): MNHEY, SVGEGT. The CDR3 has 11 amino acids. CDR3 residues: CASSYPSQAFF. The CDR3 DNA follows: TGTGCCAGCAGTTACCCCTCCCAAGCTTTCTTT.

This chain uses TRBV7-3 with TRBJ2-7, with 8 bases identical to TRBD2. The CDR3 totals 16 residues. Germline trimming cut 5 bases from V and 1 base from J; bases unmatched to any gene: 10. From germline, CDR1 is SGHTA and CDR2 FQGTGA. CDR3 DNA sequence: TGTGCCAGCAGCGTAGGGAGCGGGAGCTCTTCCTACGAGCAGTACTTC. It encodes CASSVGSGSSSYEQYF.

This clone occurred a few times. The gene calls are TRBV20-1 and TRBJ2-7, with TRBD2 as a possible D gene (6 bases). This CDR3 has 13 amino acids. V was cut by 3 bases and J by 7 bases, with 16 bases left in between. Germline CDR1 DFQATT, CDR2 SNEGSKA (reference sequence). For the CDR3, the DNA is TGCAGTGCTAGTACTTTCCTAGCGCAAGAGCAGTACTTC. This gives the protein CSASTFLAQEQYF.

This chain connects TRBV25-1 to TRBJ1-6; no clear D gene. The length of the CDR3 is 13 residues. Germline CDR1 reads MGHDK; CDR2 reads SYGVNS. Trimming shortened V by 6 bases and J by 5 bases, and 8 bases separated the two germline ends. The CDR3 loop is CASRTSNNSPLHF. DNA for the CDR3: TGTGCCAGCAGAACCTCTAATAATTCACCCCTCCACTTT. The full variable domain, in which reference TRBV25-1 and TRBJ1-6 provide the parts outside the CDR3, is EADIYQTPRYLVIGTGKKITLECSQTMGHDKMYWYQQDPGMELHLIHYSYGVNSTEKGDLSSESTVSRIRTEHFPLTLESARPSHTSQYLCASRTSNNSPLHFGNGTRLTVT.

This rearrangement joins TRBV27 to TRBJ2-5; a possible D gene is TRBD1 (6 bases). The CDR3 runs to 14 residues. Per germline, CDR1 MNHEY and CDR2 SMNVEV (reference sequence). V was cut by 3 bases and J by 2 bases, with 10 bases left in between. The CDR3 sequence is CASSFAGVQETQYF. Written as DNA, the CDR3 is TGTGCCAGCAGTTTTGCAGGGGTGCAAGAGACCCAGTACTTC.

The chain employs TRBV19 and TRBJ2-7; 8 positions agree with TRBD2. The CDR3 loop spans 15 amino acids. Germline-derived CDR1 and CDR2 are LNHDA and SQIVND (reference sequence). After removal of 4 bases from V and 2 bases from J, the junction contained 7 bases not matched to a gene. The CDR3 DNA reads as TGTGCCAGTAGTACGTCCGGGACTAGTGCCTACGAGCAGTACTTC. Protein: CASSTSGTSAYEQYF. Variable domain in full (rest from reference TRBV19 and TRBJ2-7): DGGITQSPKYLFRKEGQNVTLSCEQNLNHDAMYWYRQDPGQGLRLIYYSQIVNDFQKGDIAEGYSVSREKKESFPLTVTSAQKNPTAFYLCASSTSGTSAYEQYFGPGTRLTVT.

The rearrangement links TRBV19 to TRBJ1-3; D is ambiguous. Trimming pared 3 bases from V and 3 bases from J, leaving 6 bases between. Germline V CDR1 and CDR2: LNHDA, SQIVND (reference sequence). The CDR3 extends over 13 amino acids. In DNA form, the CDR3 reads TGTGCCAGTAGTATTTCGTATGGAAACACCATATATTTT. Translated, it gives CASSISYGNTIYF.

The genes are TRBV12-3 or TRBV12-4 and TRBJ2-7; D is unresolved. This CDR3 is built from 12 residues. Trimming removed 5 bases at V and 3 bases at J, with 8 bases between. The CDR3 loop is CASSASGYEQYF. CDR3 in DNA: TGTGCCAGCAGTGCCTCGGGCTACGAGCAGTACTTC.

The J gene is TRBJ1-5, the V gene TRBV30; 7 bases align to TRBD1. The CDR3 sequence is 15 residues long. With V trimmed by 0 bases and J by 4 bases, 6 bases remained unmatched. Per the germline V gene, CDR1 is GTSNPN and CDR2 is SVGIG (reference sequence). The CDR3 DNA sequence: TGTGCCTGGAGTGTACAGACAGGGCCGAATCAGCCCCAGCATTTT. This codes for CAWSVQTGPNQPQHF.

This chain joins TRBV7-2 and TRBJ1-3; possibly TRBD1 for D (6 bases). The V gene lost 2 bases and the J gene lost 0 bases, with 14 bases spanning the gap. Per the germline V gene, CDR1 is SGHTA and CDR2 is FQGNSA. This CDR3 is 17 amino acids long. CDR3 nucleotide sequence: TGTGCCAGCAGCTTACGAGGGGCAGGGGCCTCTGGAAACACCATATATTTT. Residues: CASSLRGAGASGNTIYF.

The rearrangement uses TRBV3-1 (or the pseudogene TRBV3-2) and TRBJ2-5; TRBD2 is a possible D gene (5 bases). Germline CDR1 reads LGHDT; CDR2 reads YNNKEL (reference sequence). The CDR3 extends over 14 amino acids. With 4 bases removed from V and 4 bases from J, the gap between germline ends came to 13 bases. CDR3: CASSPLVSGETQYF. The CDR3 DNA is TGTGCCAGCAGCCCCCTGGTCAGCGGAGAGACCCAGTACTTC.

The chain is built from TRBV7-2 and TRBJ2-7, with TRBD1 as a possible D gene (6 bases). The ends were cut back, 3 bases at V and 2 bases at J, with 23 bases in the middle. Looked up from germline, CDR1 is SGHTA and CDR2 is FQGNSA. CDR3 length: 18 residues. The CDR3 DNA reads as TGTGCCAGCAGCTTGGGGTGGGGACACCTCATTAAGGCCTACGAGCAGTACTTC. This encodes CASSLGWGHLIKAYEQYF.

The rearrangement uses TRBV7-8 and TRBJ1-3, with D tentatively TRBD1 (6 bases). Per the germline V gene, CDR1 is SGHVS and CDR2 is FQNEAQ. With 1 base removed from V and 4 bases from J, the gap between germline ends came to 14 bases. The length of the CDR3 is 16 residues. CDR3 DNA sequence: TGTGCCAGCAGCTTAGAGCTGGGGGCGAAAGGAAACACCATATATTTT. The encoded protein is CASSLELGAKGNTIYF.

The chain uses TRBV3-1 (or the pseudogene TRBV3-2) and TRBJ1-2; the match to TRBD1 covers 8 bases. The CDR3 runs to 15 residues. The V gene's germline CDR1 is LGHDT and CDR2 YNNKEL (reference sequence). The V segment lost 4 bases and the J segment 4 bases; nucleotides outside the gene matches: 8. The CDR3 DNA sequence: TGTGCCAGCAGCCGAGGGACAGGCGACCTCTATGGCTACACCTTC. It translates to CASSRGTGDLYGYTF.

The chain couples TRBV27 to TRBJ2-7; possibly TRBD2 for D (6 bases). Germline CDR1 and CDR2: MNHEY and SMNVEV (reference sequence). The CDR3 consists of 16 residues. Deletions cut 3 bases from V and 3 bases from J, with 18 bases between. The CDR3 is CASSFLSGHAFYEQYF. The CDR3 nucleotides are TGTGCCAGCAGTTTTTTGAGCGGGCACGCTTTCTACGAGCAGTACTTC.

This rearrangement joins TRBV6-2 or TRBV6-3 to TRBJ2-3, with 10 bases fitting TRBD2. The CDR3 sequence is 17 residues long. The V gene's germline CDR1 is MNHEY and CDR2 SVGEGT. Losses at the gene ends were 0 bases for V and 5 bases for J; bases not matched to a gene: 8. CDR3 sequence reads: CASSYSGASGSRDTQYF. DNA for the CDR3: TGTGCCAGCAGTTACTCAGGGGCTAGCGGGAGTCGAGATACGCAGTATTTT.

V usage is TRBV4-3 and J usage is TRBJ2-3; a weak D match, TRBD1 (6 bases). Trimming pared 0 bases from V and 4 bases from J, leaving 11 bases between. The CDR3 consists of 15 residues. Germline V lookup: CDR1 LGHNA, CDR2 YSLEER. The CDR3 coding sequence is TGCGCCAGCAGCCAAGATGCCAGGGGTGCAGATACGCAGTATTTT. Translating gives CASSQDARGADTQYF.

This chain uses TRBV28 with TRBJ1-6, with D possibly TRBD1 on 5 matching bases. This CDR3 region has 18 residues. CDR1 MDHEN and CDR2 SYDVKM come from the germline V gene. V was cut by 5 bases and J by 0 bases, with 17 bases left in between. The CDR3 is CASSLGTSRSSYNSPLHF. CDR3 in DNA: TGTGCCAGCAGTCTCGGGACTTCCCGGAGCTCCTATAATTCACCCCTCCACTTT.

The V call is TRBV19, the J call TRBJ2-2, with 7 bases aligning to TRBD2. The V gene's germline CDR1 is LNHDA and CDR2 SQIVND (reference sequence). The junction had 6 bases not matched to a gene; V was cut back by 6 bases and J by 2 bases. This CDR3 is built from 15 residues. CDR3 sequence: CASSVLAVNTGELFF. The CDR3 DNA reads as TGTGCCAGTAGCGTCCTAGCGGTAAACACCGGGGAGCTGTTTTTT. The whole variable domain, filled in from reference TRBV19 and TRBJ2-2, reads DGGITQSPKYLFRKEGQNVTLSCEQNLNHDAMYWYRQDPGQGLRLIYYSQIVNDFQKGDIAEGYSVSREKKESFPLTVTSAQKNPTAFYLCASSVLAVNTGELFFGEGSRLTVL.

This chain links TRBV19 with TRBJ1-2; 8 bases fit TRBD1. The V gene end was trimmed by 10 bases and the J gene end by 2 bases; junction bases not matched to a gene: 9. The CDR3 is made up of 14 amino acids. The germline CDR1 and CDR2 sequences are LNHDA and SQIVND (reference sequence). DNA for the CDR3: TGTGCCATCCTGACCGGACAGGGAAACTATGGCTACACCTTC. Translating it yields CAILTGQGNYGYTF.

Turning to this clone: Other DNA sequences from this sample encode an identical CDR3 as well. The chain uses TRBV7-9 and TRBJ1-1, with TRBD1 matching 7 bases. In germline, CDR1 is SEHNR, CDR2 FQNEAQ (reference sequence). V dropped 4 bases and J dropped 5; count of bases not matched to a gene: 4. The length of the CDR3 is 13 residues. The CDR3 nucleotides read TGTGCCAGCAGCTCCTCAGGGGGGACTGAAGCTTTCTTT. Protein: CASSSSGGTEAFF.